The 15 T cell receptor beta chains in this list originate from one sample, sequenced in a study of T cell repertoires in cytomegalovirus infection. TCRdb re-called the reads through MiXCR, storing one row per CDR3 protein. This table holds approximately 750,000 distinct CDR3 sequences, under 40% found once. Sequenced sample: PBMCs. Receptors originate from a human donor in good health (CMV status not recorded). Some clones in this sample may be carry-over from other donors' samples.

The J gene is TRBJ1-1, the V gene TRBV28; D gene ambiguous. Trimming took off 3 bases at V and 3 bases at J, with 11 bases between the two ends. Germline values: CDR1 MDHEN, CDR2 SYDVKM. CDR3 length equals 14 residues. The CDR3 DNA is TGTGCCAGCAGTTTTGTAGAGGGAGACACTGAAGCTTTCTTT. It encodes CASSFVEGDTEAFF.

Many counts were recorded for this clonotype. This sequence joins TRBV7-6 and TRBJ2-7, with 14 positions matching TRBD2. Germline CDR1 reads SGHVS; CDR2 reads FNYEAQ. J gave up 4 bases and V 3 bases, and 11 bases lay outside the gene matches. The CDR3 totals 18 residues. In DNA, the CDR3 is TGTGCCAGCAGCTTGGGGGGGACTAGCGGGGGAGTTTTGTACGAGCAGTACTTC. Its translation: CASSLGGTSGGVLYEQYF.

This clonotype was recorded a few times. J is TRBJ1-1 and V is TRBV12-3 or TRBV12-4; D gene ambiguous. The CDR3 length is 14 residues. Trimming pared 7 bases from V and 1 base from J, leaving 13 bases between. The CDR3: CASTPGGQNTEAFF. In DNA form, the CDR3 reads TGTGCCAGCACCCCAGGAGGGCAGAACACTGAAGCTTTCTTT.

V is TRBV20-1 and J is TRBJ2-5; 9 nucleotides agree with TRBD2. The V gene end was trimmed by 3 bases and the J gene end by 5 bases; junction bases not matched to a gene: 4. Germline CDR1 reads DFQATT; CDR2 reads SNEGSKA (reference sequence). The CDR3 covers 13 residues. CDR3 nucleotides: TGCAGTGCTAGGGGAGCGGGAGGTGAGACCCAGTACTTC. This encodes CSARGAGGETQYF.

The chain links TRBV30 to TRBJ2-7; D is unclear. V gave up 1 base and J gave up 4 bases, with 5 bases separating them. The CDR3 has 11 amino acids. The V gene's germline CDR1 is GTSNPN and CDR2 SVGIG (reference sequence). CDR3 region: CAWSARYEQYF. The CDR3, as DNA: TGTGCCTGGAGTGCCCGATACGAGCAGTACTTC.

This clonotype was counted a few times. V usage is TRBV2 and J usage is TRBJ2-3; D might be TRBD2 (5 bases). V was clipped by 4 bases and J by 0 bases, with 14 bases between them. The CDR3 covers 16 residues. Germline lookup yields CDR1 SNHLY and CDR2 FYNNEI. The CDR3 DNA reads as TGTGCCAGCAGTGCTCAACTCAGCGGCAGCACAGATACGCAGTATTTT. Translated, it gives CASSAQLSGSTDTQYF.

V is TRBV29-1 and J is TRBJ2-1, with D possibly being TRBD1 or TRBD2 (5 bases each). Trimming cost V 8 bases and J 4 bases, with 12 bases left between them. Germline assignment: CDR1 SQVTM and CDR2 ANQGSEA. This CDR3 contains 12 residues. The CDR3 nucleotides read TGCAGCCTGAGGGGAAGGTACAATGAGCAGTTCTTC. Protein: CSLRGRYNEQFF.

Only a few counts were recorded for this clonotype. This sequence joins TRBV7-8 and TRBJ2-5; D possibly corresponds to TRBD2 (7 bases). The CDR3 is 13 residues long. Trimming took 0 bases from V and 14 from J, leaving 16 bases between them. From germline, CDR1 is SGHVS and CDR2 FQNEAQ. The CDR3 sequence is CASSLASPGGKYF. As DNA, the CDR3 is TGTGCCAGCAGCTTAGCTTCCCCGGGGGGCAAATACTTC.

This clonotype was seen more than once but under ten times. The chain links TRBV27 to TRBJ2-1; 12 bases agree with TRBD2. This CDR3 contains 16 residues. The germline CDR1 and CDR2 sequences are MNHEY and SMNVEV (reference sequence). J lost 7 bases, V lost 1 base, and 5 bases had no gene match. The CDR3 loop reads CASSLWLAGGRNEQFF. The CDR3 DNA follows: TGTGCCAGCAGTTTATGGCTAGCGGGGGGGCGGAATGAGCAGTTCTTC.

This clonotype occurred many times. This rearrangement joins TRBV7-9 to TRBJ1-2; D gene ambiguous. Looked up from germline, CDR1 is SEHNR and CDR2 is FQNEAQ (reference sequence). V was trimmed by 5 bases and J by 2 bases, leaving 15 bases between them. This CDR3 contains 15 residues. CDR3 bases: TGTGCCAGCAGCCTCCCCGAAACGGCCAACTATGGCTACACCTTC. Translation: CASSLPETANYGYTF.

Concerning this clonotype itself: No conserved phenylalanine or tryptophan is present at the end of the CDR3, so a read error is the likely explanation. This chain joins TRBV5-6 and TRBJ2-7; no reliable D call. V shed 1 base and J shed 6 bases, with 11 bases lying between them. The CDR3 is 13 residues long. The V gene's germline CDR1 is SGHDT and CDR2 YYEEEE. The CDR3 sequence is CASSLIEEPEQYS. The CDR3 DNA reads TGTGCCAGCAGCTTGATTGAAGAACCCGAGCAGTACTCC.

The sample holds a few counts of this clonotype. CDR3 DNA: TGTGCCAGCAGTTTCCCGCAGGGGGGATTTGGCGAGCAGTACTTC. Translating it yields CASSFPQGGFGEQYF. This rearrangement joins TRBV28 to TRBJ2-7, with a possible D match to TRBD1 (7 bases). V was cut by 3 bases and J by 6 bases, with 18 bases left in between. The CDR3 is made up of 15 amino acids. Germline CDR1 and CDR2: MDHEN and SYDVKM. Full variable domain (remainder filled in from reference TRBV28 and TRBJ2-7): DVKVTQSSRYLVKRTGEKVFLECVQDMDHENMFWYRQDPGLGLRLIYFSYDVKMKEKGDIPEGYSVSREKKERFSLILESASTNQTSMYLCASSFPQGGFGEQYFGPGTRLTVT.

The V call is TRBV28, the J call TRBJ1-5; tentative D call: TRBD1 (6 bases). The germline CDR1 and CDR2 sequences are MDHEN and SYDVKM. The CDR3 consists of 16 residues. V lost 2 bases, J lost 7 bases, and 18 bases lay in between. CDR3 DNA: TGTGCCAGCAGTTTACCGCTGCCAGGGGTCAGACAGCCCCAGCATTTT. Protein sequence: CASSLPLPGVRQPQHF.

The V and J genes are TRBV29-1 and TRBJ1-5, with a possible D match to TRBD1 (6 bases). Germline values: CDR1 SQVTM, CDR2 ANQGSEA. The CDR3 spans 12 residues. Trimming removed 5 bases from V and 8 bases from J, with 13 bases in between. The CDR3 sequence: CSVSYSGEPQHF. DNA of the CDR3: TGCAGCGTTTCCTACTCAGGGGAGCCCCAGCATTTT.

This clonotype occurred many times. This sequence joins TRBV28 and TRBJ2-7, with TRBD1 as a possible D gene (5 bases). V was trimmed by 1 base and J by 7 bases, leaving 8 bases between them. This CDR3 has 12 amino acids. Looked up from germline, CDR1 is MDHEN and CDR2 is SYDVKM. The CDR3 sequence is CASSLSGWEQYF. The CDR3 DNA is TGTGCCAGCAGTTTATCAGGGTGGGAGCAGTACTTC.